This T cell receptor (beta chain) was profiled in a study of T cells in Graves' hyperthyroidism and ophthalmopathy. Across the study: Peripheral blood samples were taken at initial diagnosis, prior to any treatment.

V was clipped by 7 bases and J by 1 base, with 16 bases between them. The CDR3 extends over 16 amino acids. Thyroid ultrasound and orbital computed tomography, with clinical symptoms and serum thyroxine and TRAb, informed diagnoses. The CDR3 regions of TCR beta were amplified from RNA transcripts. First-round RT-PCR targeting the TCR CDR3 was performed with the HTBI primer set. TCRdb used MiXCR to reprocess the multiplex PCR reads, holding one entry per CDR3 protein. The table lists fewer than 300,000 distinct CDR3 sequences, approximately 26% of them singletons. In its sample, this clonotype was seen many times.

Sequences were obtained from blood. The TCR originated in a man in his forties with Graves' hyperthyroidism that later progressed to Graves' ophthalmopathy. V is TRBV12-3 or TRBV12-4 and J is TRBJ2-2; TRBD2 might be the D (6 bases). The CDR3 DNA sequence: TGTGCCAGCACCCCCGGAGGGTCCATGAACACCGGGGAGCTGTTTTTT. Translating it yields CASTPGGSMNTGELFF.